The clone carrying this TCR beta chain has just a few counts. No antigen is known for it. This sample was taken from a study of long-term antiretroviral therapy in people with HIV. Study-wide points: HIV repertoires showed narrower CDR3 length ranges than controls. All blood samples came from the years 2004 to 2017, possibly under older ART regimens.

From germline, CDR1 is MNHEY and CDR2 SMNVEV (reference sequence). V was cut by 4 bases and J by 4 bases, with 13 bases left in between. There are 14 residues in the CDR3. Samples were assayed with immunoSEQ v3.0 at survey level. Profiled with immunoSEQ multiplex PCR; TCRdb holds only in-frame clones, not every one. The sample lists about 12,000 clones; about 81% were seen once. The chain joins TRBV27 to TRBJ1-2; tentative D call: TRBD1 (6 bases). Sequencing was performed on unsorted PBMCs, taken around 8 years after starting antiretroviral therapy. This TCR derives from a man aged 45-60 years with HIV. CDR3 in amino acids: CASSSDGGAYGYTF. CDR3 DNA sequence: TGTGCCAGCAGTTCCGACGGGGGCGCCTATGGCTACACCTTC.